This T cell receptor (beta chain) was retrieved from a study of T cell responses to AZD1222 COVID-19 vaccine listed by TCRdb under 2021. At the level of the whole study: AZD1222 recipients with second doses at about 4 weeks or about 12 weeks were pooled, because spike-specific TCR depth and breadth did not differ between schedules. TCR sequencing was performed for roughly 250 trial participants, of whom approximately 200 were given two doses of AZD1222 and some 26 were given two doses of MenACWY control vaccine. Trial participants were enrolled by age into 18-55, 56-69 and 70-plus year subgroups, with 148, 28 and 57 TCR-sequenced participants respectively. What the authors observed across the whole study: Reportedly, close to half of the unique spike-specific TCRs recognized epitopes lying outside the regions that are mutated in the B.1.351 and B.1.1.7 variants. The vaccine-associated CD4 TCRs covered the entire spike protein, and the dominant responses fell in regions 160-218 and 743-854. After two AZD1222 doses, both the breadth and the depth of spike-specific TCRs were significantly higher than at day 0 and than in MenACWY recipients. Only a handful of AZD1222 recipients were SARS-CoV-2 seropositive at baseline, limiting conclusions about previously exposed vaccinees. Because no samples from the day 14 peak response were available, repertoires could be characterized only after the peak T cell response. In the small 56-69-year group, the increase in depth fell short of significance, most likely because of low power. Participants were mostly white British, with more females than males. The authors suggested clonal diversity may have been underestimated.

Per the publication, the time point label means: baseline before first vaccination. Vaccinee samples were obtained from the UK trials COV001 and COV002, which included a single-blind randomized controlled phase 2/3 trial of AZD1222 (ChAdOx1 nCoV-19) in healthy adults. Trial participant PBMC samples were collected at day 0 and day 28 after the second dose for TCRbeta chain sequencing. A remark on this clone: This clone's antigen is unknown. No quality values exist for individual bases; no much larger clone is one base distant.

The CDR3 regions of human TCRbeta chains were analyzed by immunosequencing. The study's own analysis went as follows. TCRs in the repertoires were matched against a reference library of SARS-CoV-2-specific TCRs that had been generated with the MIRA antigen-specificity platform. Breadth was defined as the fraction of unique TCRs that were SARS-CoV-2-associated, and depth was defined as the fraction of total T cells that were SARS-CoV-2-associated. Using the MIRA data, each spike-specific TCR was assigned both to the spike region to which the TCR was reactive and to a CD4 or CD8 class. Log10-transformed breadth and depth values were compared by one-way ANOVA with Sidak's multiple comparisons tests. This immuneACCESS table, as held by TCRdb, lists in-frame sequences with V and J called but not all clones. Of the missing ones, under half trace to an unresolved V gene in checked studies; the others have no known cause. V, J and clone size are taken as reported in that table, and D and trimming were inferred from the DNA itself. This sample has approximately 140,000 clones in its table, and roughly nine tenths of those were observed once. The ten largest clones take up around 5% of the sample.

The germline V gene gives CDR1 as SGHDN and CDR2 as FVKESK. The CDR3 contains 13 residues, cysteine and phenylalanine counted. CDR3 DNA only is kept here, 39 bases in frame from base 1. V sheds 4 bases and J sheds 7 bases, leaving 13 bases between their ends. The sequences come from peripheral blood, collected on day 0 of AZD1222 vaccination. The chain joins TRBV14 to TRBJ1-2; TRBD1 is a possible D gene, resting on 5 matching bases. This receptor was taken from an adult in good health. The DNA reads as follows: TGTGCCAGCAGCCCGGGGGTCACTGCTGGCTACACCTTC. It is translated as CASSPGVTAGYTF.